Below are 17 T cell receptor beta chains sequenced from a single sample in a study of blood T cells in healthy people across ages. A J-beta primer mix and a sample-barcoded 5' primer were used in a second PCR of about 6 to 12 cycles. TCRdb re-analysed the 5' RACE reads in MiXCR, keeping a single row per CDR3 protein. The table includes 850,000 or so distinct CDR3 sequences, under 30% detected once. The sequenced material came from blood. These receptors were collected from a woman aged 80 or over in good health.

In its sample, this clonotype was seen once. A read error may explain this, as a much larger clone is one base away. Since the CDR3 does not end with the conserved phenylalanine or tryptophan, this likely comes from a read error. CDR3 nucleotides: TGCAGTGCGGCCGGGACTAGCGGCACCTACGAGCAGTACTGC. This encodes CSAAGTSGTYEQYC. The V call is TRBV20-1, the J call TRBJ2-7; 11 bases align to TRBD2. CDR3 length equals 14 residues. Germline trimming cut 6 bases from V and 2 bases from J; bases unmatched to any gene: 6. Germline CDR1 and CDR2: DFQATT and SNEGSKA (reference sequence).

This clonotype has more than one count but fewer than ten. This may arise from a read error, as a much more abundant clone is one base away. This sequence joins TRBV9 and TRBJ2-7, with D maybe TRBD2 (5 bases). This CDR3 has 12 residues. In germline, CDR1 is SGDLS, CDR2 YYNGEE. The CDR3 loop is CAGSGLSYEQYF. CDR3 coding DNA: TGTGCCGGCAGTGGACTGTCCTACGAGCAGTACTTC.

This clonotype was observed a handful of times. V is TRBV28 and J is TRBJ2-1, with 7 bases matching TRBD2. CDR1 and CDR2 from the germline V gene are MDHEN and SYDVKM. V was pared by 6 bases and J by 11 bases, with 4 bases of the junction left unmatched. This CDR3 has 11 residues. The CDR3 loop reads CASRSGAKQFF. CDR3 nucleotide sequence: TGTGCCAGCAGGAGCGGGGCTAAGCAGTTCTTC.

Many counts were recorded for this clonotype. The V call is TRBV4-3, the J call TRBJ2-1; TRBD2 is a possible D gene (5 bases). The V end was cut by 0 bases, the J end by 0 bases, with 9 bases between. The CDR3 is 16 amino acids. Germline-derived CDR1 and CDR2 are LGHNA and YSLEER. The CDR3 loop is CASSQDSETSYNEQFF. The CDR3 nucleotides are TGCGCCAGCAGCCAAGATAGCGAAACCTCCTACAATGAGCAGTTCTTC.

A note on this clonotype: Possible read error: a much larger clone is one base away. The chain links TRBV6-2 or TRBV6-3 to TRBJ2-6; either TRBD1 or TRBD2 may fit D (5 bases each). Germline assignment: CDR1 MNHEY and CDR2 SVGEGT. The CDR3 is made up of 16 amino acids. The CDR3 DNA reads as TGTGCCAGCAGTTACGTGGGGAGCTCTGGGGCCAACGTCCGGACTTTC. As protein: CASSYVGSSGANVRTF.

This clonotype occurred a few times. In DNA form, the CDR3 reads TGTGCCACCAGTGATAGGGCTAGCGGGGGGCCGTTAGATACGCAGTATTTT. Residues: CATSDRASGGPLDTQYF. The gene calls are TRBV24-1 and TRBJ2-3; 11 positions match TRBD2. Trimming took 3 bases from V and 5 from J; bases not matched to a gene: 9. The CDR3 runs 17 residues. Germline lookup yields CDR1 KGHDR and CDR2 SFDVKD.

About this clonotype: Being one base from a much bigger clone, this may be a read error. The rearrangement links TRBV6-1 to TRBJ2-1; 7 bases fit TRBD2. Germline V gives CDR1 MNHNS, CDR2 SASEGT. This CDR3 has 14 amino acids. The J segment lost 5 bases and the V segment lost 2 bases, leaving 3 bases of the junction unmatched. The CDR3 here is CASSESGAHNEQFF. The CDR3 coding sequence is TGTGCCAGCAGTGAAAGCGGGGCCCACAATGAGCAGTTCTTC.

This clonotype was seen more than once but under ten times. The chain carries TRBV5-1 and TRBJ1-1; no definite D call. The CDR3 sequence is 13 residues long. Deletions cut 3 bases from V and 3 bases from J, with 9 bases between. Per the germline V gene, CDR1 is SGHRS and CDR2 is YFSETQ. CDR3 amino acids: CASSSSGDTEAFF. The CDR3 DNA is TGCGCCAGCAGCTCGTCGGGAGACACTGAAGCTTTCTTT.

Comment on this clonotype: Being one base from a much bigger clone, this may be a read error. The chain joins TRBV27 to TRBJ2-6; 10 bases align to TRBD1. Germline loops: CDR1 MNHEY, CDR2 SMNVEV (reference sequence). This CDR3 region has 17 residues. CDR3 protein: CTSSMDRGISGANVLTF. CDR3 nucleotide sequence: TGTACCAGCAGTATGGACAGGGGGATCTCTGGGGCCAACGTCCTGACTTTC.

This clonotype was detected once. A junction end diverges from the germline sequence, so it may reflect a read error. The chain has TRBV5-5 and TRBJ2-2; 10 nucleotides agree with TRBD2. This CDR3 region has 16 residues. Germline V CDR1 and CDR2: SGHKS, YYEKEE (reference sequence). Written as DNA, the CDR3 is TGTGCCAGCACTGATACTAGCGGGGTCCTCACCGGGGAGCTGTTGTTT. Translation gives CASTDTSGVLTGELLF.

This clonotype showed up just a few times. The chain joins TRBV4-3 to TRBJ1-5, with D hard to call. The CDR3 sequence is 13 residues long. V dropped 1 base and J dropped 6 bases, with 7 bases sitting between them. Germline CDR1 and CDR2: LGHNA and YSLEER. DNA of the CDR3: TGCGCCAGCAGCCAAGTTGTTGGTCAGCCCCAGCATTTT. Translation: CASSQVVGQPQHF.

This clonotype was found many times. Mismatch with germline at one junction end may stem from a read error. The V and J genes are TRBV7-7 and TRBJ2-1; 7 bases are a match to TRBD2. Per the germline V gene, CDR1 is SSHAT and CDR2 is FNYEAQ (reference sequence). The CDR3 spans 15 residues. The CDR3 region is CASSPGLVLYNEQFF. Here the CDR3 DNA reads TGTGCTAGCAGCCCCGGACTAGTTCTCTACAATGAGCAGTTCTTC.

This clonotype was counted many times. V is TRBV29-1 and J is TRBJ1-2; the D gene is possibly TRBD1 (5 bases). Germline V gives CDR1 SQVTM, CDR2 ANQGSEA. The germline V and J ends were trimmed by 4 bases and 6 bases, with 15 bases remaining between them. The CDR3 has 13 residues. The CDR3 sequence: CSVVRDGKHGYTF. For the CDR3, the DNA is TGCAGCGTTGTCCGGGACGGGAAGCATGGCTACACCTTC. Complete variable domain (other parts from reference TRBV29-1 and TRBJ1-2): SAVISQKPSRDICQRGTSLTIQCQVDSQVTMMFWYRQQPGQSLTLIATANQGSEATYESGFVIDKFPISRPNLTFSTLTVSNMSPEDSSIYLCSVVRDGKHGYTFGSGTRLTVV.

In its sample, this clonotype was seen a few times. Just one base apart from a much larger clone, this may be a read error. The J gene is TRBJ2-5, the V gene TRBV7-2; D is possibly TRBD1 or TRBD2 (6 bases each). Per the germline V gene, CDR1 is SGHTA and CDR2 is FQGNSA. The CDR3 extends over 17 amino acids. The V end lost 4 bases, the J end lost 5 bases, and 23 bases lay between the germline ends. CDR3 sequence reads: CASSSSLGGPWGETQYF. CDR3 DNA: TGTGCCAGCAGCTCTTCCTTGGGGGGCCCTTGGGGGGAGACCCAGTACTTC. Looking up the rest from reference TRBV7-2 and TRBJ2-5 gives the full variable domain: GAGVSQSPSNKVTEKGKDVELRCDPISGHTALYWYRQSLGQGLEFLIYFQGNSAPDKSGLPSDRFSAERTGGSVSTLTIQRTQQEDSAVYLCASSSSLGGPWGETQYFGPGTRLLVL.

The table lists this clonotype with a few counts. V is TRBV5-5 and J is TRBJ1-5, with D possibly matching TRBD1 (5 bases). From germline, CDR1 is SGHKS and CDR2 YYEKEE (reference sequence). V lost 5 bases to trimming and J lost 7 bases, with 19 bases between them. CDR3 length: 15 amino acids. The CDR3 DNA sequence: TGTGCCAGCAGGCCCACCTTCGGGACCGGGCAGCCCCAGCATTTT. Encoded protein: CASRPTFGTGQPQHF.

This sequence joins TRBV5-6 and TRBJ2-5; TRBD1 agrees at 9 bases. The CDR3 runs 14 residues. CDR1 is SGHDT and CDR2 is YYEEEE in the germline V gene. With 4 bases clipped from V and 7 bases from J, the junction kept 8 bases outside the gene matches. The CDR3 loop reads CASSTQGARGTQYF. In DNA form, the CDR3 reads TGTGCCAGCAGCACACAGGGGGCGCGCGGGACCCAGTACTTC.

This chain uses TRBV9 with TRBJ1-1, with TRBD1 as a possible D gene (5 bases). Germline CDR1 SGDLS, CDR2 YYNGEE. The CDR3 loop spans 14 amino acids. Trimming cost V 2 bases and J 1 base, with 9 bases left between them. DNA of the CDR3: TGTGCCAGCAGCGTTCGTACAGGGAACACTGAAGCTTTCTTT. This codes for CASSVRTGNTEAFF.